Detailed here is one T cell receptor (beta chain). Its antigen is not known. Reverse transcription of 0.5 to 1 ug RNA was performed with random hexamers. Using its own MiXCR run on the immunoSEQ multiplex PCR reads, TCRdb lists one record per CDR3 protein. The sample yields some 240,000 distinct CDR3 sequences, almost 97% seen once. The source of the sample is a study of CD8 T cells in Susac syndrome. Study details: When their blood was taken, the Susac syndrome patients had either not yet had any therapy, were taking corticosteroids, or were taking intravenous immunoglobulin alone. Findings and caveats of the study: CD4+ T cell repertoires in Susac syndrome exhibited no evidence of clonal expansion.

Trimming removed 2 bases at V and 2 bases at J, with 16 bases between. The V gene's germline CDR1 is SQVTM and CDR2 ANQGSEA. The CDR3 covers 17 residues. Sequencing of TCR beta was performed on blood CD8+ and CD4+ T cells. Negative isolation was used for CD8+ and CD4+ T cells, and FACS enrichment was applied to TEMRA cells. The sequencing input was CD4+ T cells from PBMCs. The chain combines TRBV29-1 with TRBJ2-6, with D maybe TRBD2 (6 bases). The source of this sequence is a human donor with Susac syndrome. CDR3 nucleotides: TGCAGCGTTGAACCCGTAGGAGGGATTACTGGGGCCAACGTCCTGACTTTC. It codes for CSVEPVGGITGANVLTF.